What follows describes a single T cell receptor (beta chain). The source of the sample is a study of T cell changes during pregnancy in multiple sclerosis. Repertoires were generated with immunoSEQ multiplex PCR, while TCRdb's copy carries only in-frame clones and drops some. The sample shows 85,000 to 120,000 clones, about 90% of them seen only once. The origin of this receptor is a female donor with multiple sclerosis, enrolled in a pregnancy study. The sample in question was peripheral blood, obtained after pregnancy.

CDR3 sequence: CASRRLAVYEQYF. DNA of the CDR3: TGTGCCAGCCGCAGGCTAGCGGTCTACGAGCAGTACTTC. The chain has TRBV27 and TRBJ2-7, with TRBD2 matching 7 bases. Germline assignment: CDR1 MNHEY and CDR2 SMNVEV (reference sequence). The CDR3 consists of 13 residues. V lost 8 bases to trimming and J lost 3 bases; unmatched junction nucleotides: 7.